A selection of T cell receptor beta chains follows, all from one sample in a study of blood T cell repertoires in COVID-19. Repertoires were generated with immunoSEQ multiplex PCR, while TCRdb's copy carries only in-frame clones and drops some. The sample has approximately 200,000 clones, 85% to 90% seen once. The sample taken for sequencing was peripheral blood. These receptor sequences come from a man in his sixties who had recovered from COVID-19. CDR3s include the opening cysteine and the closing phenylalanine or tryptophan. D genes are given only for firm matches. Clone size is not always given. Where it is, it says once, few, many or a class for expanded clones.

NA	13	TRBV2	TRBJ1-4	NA	CASSSEGDEKLFF	TGTGCCAGCAGTTCCGAAGGGGATGAAAAACTGTTTTTT
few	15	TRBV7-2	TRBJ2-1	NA	CASSLGQEAGPKQFF	TGTGCCAGCAGCTTAGGGCAGGAAGCGGGTCCGAAGCAGTTCTTC
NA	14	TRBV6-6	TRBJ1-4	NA	CASSLRDGSEKLFF	TGTGCCAGCAGCCTGCGGGATGGGTCGGAAAAACTGTTTTTT
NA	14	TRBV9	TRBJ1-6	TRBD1	CASSVGQELSPLHF	TGTGCCAGCAGCGTTGGACAGGAGCTTTCACCCCTCCACTTT
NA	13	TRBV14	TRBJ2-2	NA	CASNPQNTGELFF	TGTGCCAGCAACCCACAGAACACCGGGGAGCTGTTTTTT
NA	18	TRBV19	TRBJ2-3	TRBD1	CASSIRTGGGSGTDTQYF	TGTGCCAGTAGTATCAGGACAGGGGGCGGGTCGGGCACAGATACGCAGTATTTT
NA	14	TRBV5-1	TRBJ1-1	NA	CASSLRTGDTEAFF	TGCGCCAGCAGCTTAAGGACGGGAGACACTGAAGCTTTCTTT
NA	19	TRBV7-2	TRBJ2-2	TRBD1	CASSLSGQVIRKNTGELFF	TGTGCCAGCAGCCTATCGGGACAGGTCATTCGGAAGAACACCGGGGAGCTGTTTTTT
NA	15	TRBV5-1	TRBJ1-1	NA	CASSWSDSPNTEAFF	TGCGCCAGCAGCTGGTCGGACAGCCCTAACACTGAAGCTTTCTTT
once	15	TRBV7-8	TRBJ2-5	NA	CASSLTEQGQETQYF	TGTGCCAGCAGCTTAACCGAGCAGGGACAAGAGACCCAGTACTTC
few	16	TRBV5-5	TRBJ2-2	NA	CASSLIVPRRTGELFF	TGTGCCAGCAGCTTGATCGTTCCGCGGAGAACCGGGGAGCTGTTTTTT